This paragraph reports one T cell receptor beta chain. Its antigen has not been determined. Within one base of it there is no much larger clone, and no base qualities were kept. The sample belongs to a study of OX40 agonist ivuxolimab in advanced cancers. Broadly, across the study: The costimulatory receptor OX40 (CD134) was targeted by ivuxolimab, a fully human IgG2 agonistic monoclonal antibody. Of the approximately 54 dose-escalation patients, hepatocellular carcinoma was present in some 19, melanoma in approximately 15, renal cell carcinoma in 9 and head and neck cancer in 9. Prior anti-PD-1, anti-PD-L1 or anti-CTLA-4 therapy was permitted, and checkpoint inhibitors had been received by about two fifths of dose-escalation patients. Peripheral TCRbeta sequencing was intended to test whether TCR sequence diversity was altered and clonal T-cell expansion was caused by ivuxolimab. A male proportion of about 79% and a mean age of about 60 years, ranging from roughly 23 to 85, were recorded for the dose-escalation cohort. The paper reports the monotherapy dose-escalation portion (N of about 51 patients) of the phase I ivuxolimab trial. Intravenous ivuxolimab was administered to patients every 2 weeks at six dose levels: 0.01, 0.1, 0.3, 1.5, 3 and 10 mg/kg. Partial responses occurred in three dose-escalation patients, of whom one had hepatocellular carcinoma and two had cutaneous melanoma. Results the study describes overall, beyond this receptor: Low levels of normalized T-cell clonal expansion were also shown by some nonresponding patients. Antigen specificity was not determined for the clonally expanded peripheral T cells. At doses from 0.1 to 3.0 mg/kg, clonal expansion was seen in both CD4+ and CD8+ blood T cells between baseline and week 6. In partial responders in the 0.1-3.0 mg/kg groups, normalized peripheral clonal expansion was found to be among the lowest, especially among CD8+ T cells. After ivuxolimab, CD8+ T cells had more expanded clones than CD4+ T cells on average.

Patients with a history of autoimmune disease or receiving systemic immunosuppression were excluded from the trial. Peripheral blood for TCR sequencing was collected from all dose cohorts at baseline, on cycle 4 day 1, and on cycle 7 day 1. The samples were drawn from a first-in-human, open-label, multicenter phase I dose-escalation trial of ivuxolimab. Adults with locally advanced or metastatic head and neck squamous cell, hepatocellular, melanoma or renal cell carcinoma were enrolled in the trial. Before TCR sequencing, CD4+ and CD8+ T cells were separately sorted from peripheral blood. Genomic DNA was extracted from sorted cells for sequencing of the TCRbeta CDR3 region. TCRbeta CDR3 regions were sequenced using the immunoSEQ Assay. TCRdb's version of the immuneACCESS table is confined to in-frame rearrangements and falls short of the full clone set. An unresolved V gene accounts for under half of the shortfall where checked; the remainder is of unknown origin. In this sample the table shows around 87,000 clones, approximately 94% of which occur a single time. About 2.6% of the sample comes from the top ten.

V is trimmed back by 0 bases and J by 8 bases, and the junction contains 8 bases that no gene match accounts for. The CDR1 and CDR2 encoded by the germline V gene (reference sequence) are GTSNPN and SVGIG. The CDR3, from cysteine to phenylalanine, totals 15 residues. Of the read, only the CDR3 DNA is kept; its 45 bases are in frame from base 1. The material was CD4+ or CD8+ T cells sorted from blood, obtained in a trial of the OX40 agonist ivuxolimab. The V and J genes are TRBV30 and TRBJ2-1; 9 central bases correspond to TRBD2. The sequence derives from an adult with an advanced solid tumor such as melanoma, head and neck, liver or kidney cancer. The CDR3 has the sequence CAWSVLAGKMDEQFF. DNA sequence: TGTGCCTGGAGTGTGCTAGCGGGGAAAATGGATGAGCAGTTCTTC. The reference TRBV30 and TRBJ2-1 proteins fill in what lies around the CDR3, so the full variable domain reads SQTIHQWPATLVQPVGSPLSLECTVEGTSNPNLYWYRQAAGRGLQLLFYSVGIGQISSEVPQNLSASRPQDRQFILSSKKLLLSDSGFYLCAWSVLAGKMDEQFFGPGTRLTVL.